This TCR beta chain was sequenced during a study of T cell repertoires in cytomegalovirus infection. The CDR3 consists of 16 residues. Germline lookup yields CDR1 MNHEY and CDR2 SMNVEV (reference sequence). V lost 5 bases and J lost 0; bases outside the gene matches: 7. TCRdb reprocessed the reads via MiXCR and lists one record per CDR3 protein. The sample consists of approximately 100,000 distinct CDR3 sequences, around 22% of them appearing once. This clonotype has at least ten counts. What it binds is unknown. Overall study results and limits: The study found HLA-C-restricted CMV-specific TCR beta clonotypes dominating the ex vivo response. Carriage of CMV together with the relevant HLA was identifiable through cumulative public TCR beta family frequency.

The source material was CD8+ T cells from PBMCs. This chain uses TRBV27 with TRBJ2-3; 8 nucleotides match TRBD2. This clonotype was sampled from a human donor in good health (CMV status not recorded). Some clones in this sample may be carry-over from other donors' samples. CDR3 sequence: CASSIESGGSTDTQYF. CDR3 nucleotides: TGTGCCAGCAGTATCGAAAGCGGGGGCAGCACAGATACGCAGTATTTT.